This TCR beta chain was sequenced in a study of blood T cell repertoires in COVID-19. Study-level background: COVID-19 samples from acute and convalescent phases originated in the United States, Italy and Spain. The analysed material was cDNA or gDNA that came from T cells, B-cell-depleted T cells, or PBMCs.

Trimming cost V 6 bases and J 7 bases; bases outside gene matches: 9. The germline CDR1 and CDR2 sequences are MNHEY and SVGAGI. This CDR3 has 14 residues. As processed by the authors: Amplification of reference gene primers provided the estimated nucleated cell counts. The table came from immunoSEQ multiplex PCR; TCRdb's copy has only in-frame clones and leaves some out. V and J calls plus clone size are reproduced from that table; the DNA served to infer D and trimming. The sample yields 150,000 to 200,000 clones, roughly 88% seen once. The clonotype was recovered from a woman at least 80 years old with acute or convalescent COVID-19. Sequencing was performed on peripheral blood. The chain combines TRBV6-5 with TRBJ1-5; TRBD1 agrees at 7 bases. CDR3 nucleotides: TGTGCCAGCAGGCGACAGGGTGGAGGGCAGCCCCAGCATTTT. This encodes CASRRQGGGQPQHF.